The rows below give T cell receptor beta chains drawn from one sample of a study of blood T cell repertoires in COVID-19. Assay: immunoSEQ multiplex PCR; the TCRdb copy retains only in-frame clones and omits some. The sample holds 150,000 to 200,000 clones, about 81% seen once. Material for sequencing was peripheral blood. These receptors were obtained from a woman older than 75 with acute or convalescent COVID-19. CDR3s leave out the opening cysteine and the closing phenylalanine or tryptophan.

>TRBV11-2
ASSSLAGGSNEQF
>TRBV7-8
ASSLGGTDTQY
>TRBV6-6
ASSSTGSVSYEQY
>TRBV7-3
ASSSTREQF
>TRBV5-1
ASSWEADGYT
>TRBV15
ATSRDQRELGNEQF
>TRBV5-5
ASTWGLQGNQPQH
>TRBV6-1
ASSEGGTEAF
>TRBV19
ASSTGTGLTEAF
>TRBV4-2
ASSPEGQNSYEQY
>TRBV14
ASSPIRRHGYT
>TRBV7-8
ASSAPGWGVQNTEAF
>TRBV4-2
ASSQHRESYEQY
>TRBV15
ATSRGPGGNEQY
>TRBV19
ASKASGSYNEQF
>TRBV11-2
ASSMGLSTDTQY
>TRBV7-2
ASSLDGQGAEKLF
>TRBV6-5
ASIAGGLNYGYT
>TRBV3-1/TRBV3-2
ASSQRTSAADTQY
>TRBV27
ASSLGTGGNYGYT
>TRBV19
ASSGEWRNSPLH
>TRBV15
ATRSQGFNQPQH
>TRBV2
ASSLQEMNTEAF
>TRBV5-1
ASSKDRPHEQY
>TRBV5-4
ASSLGTSGREKAETQY
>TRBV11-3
ASSPTGDEQY
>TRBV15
ATSRDPGQGWNQPQH
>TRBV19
ASSMVTGVTGELF
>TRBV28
ASSLGPYNQPQH
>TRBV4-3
ASSQGTGLPSYEQY
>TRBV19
ASSTTQGARGYT
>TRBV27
ASSAVPRQPQH
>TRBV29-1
SVSAGMDGYT
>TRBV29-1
SVVVRRVAYEGAADTQY
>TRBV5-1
ASSPGTDNEQF
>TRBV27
ASSPLGKAGVDQPQH
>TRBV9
ASSALTGTQNEKLF
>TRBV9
ASSVEARAGNTIY
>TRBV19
ASSVGQQETQY
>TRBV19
ASIKGARTEAF
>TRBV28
ASREREGAPDTQY
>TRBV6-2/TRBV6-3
ASSFEISGNTIY
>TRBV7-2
ASSLDPSGYEQY
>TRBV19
ASSISISYEQY
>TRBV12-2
ASRSEGLGAAGVATGELF
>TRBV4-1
ASSQVGTSGIGAKNIQY
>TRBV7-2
ASSLDAALGGYGYT
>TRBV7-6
ASSQSTSGNTGELF
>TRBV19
ATEGSSYEQY
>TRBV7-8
ASSTQGLADHRGYEQY